These 9 T cell receptor beta chains were sequenced from one sample in a study of blood T cells in healthy people across ages. Primers used in a second PCR of about 7 to 12 cycles were a sample-barcoded 5' primer and a J-beta primer mix. Via MiXCR, TCRdb re-called the 5' RACE reads, giving one row per CDR3 protein. The sample yields about 650,000 distinct CDR3 sequences, 52% seen once. The sequenced sample was blood. The receptors derive from a woman aged 80 or older in good health.

There are many counts of this clonotype. V is TRBV6-5 and J is TRBJ1-2; 7 positions agree with TRBD1. The CDR3 covers 13 residues. Germline V gene lookup returns CDR1 MNHEY and CDR2 SVGAGI. Germline trimming cut 6 bases from V and 6 bases from J; bases unmatched to any gene: 7. The CDR3 sequence is CASSLTGLDGYTF. The CDR3 region has the DNA TGTGCCAGCAGCTTGACAGGGTTGGATGGCTACACCTTC.

V and J are TRBV2 and TRBJ2-7; D is tentatively TRBD1 or TRBD2 (5 bases each). Germline V gene lookup returns CDR1 SNHLY and CDR2 FYNNEI. The CDR3 totals 14 residues. V shed 2 bases and J shed 9 bases, with 17 bases lying between them. In DNA, the CDR3 is TGTGCCAGCAGTGAACGGGGCTGGGGGTTTGGGCAGTACTTC. It yields the protein CASSERGWGFGQYF.

As DNA, the CDR3 is TGCGCCAGCAGCTTCACTAGCGGGGCGCTGCCCCACACCGGGGAGCTGTTTTTT. This sequence encodes CASSFTSGALPHTGELFF. The chain carries TRBV5-1 and TRBJ2-2, with 10 bases aligning to TRBD2. This CDR3 has 18 amino acids. V lost 2 bases and J lost 3; bases outside the gene matches: 10. CDR1 SGHRS and CDR2 YFSETQ come from the germline V gene. The variable domain in full, with the rest retrieved from reference TRBV5-1 and TRBJ2-2, is KAGVTQTPRYLIKTRGQQVTLSCSPISGHRSVSWYQQTPGQGLQFLFEYFSETQRNKGNFPGRFSGRQFSNSRSEMNVSTLELGDSALYLCASSFTSGALPHTGELFFGEGSRLTVL.

This clonotype was counted many times. The chain links TRBV5-1 to TRBJ1-6; D gene unclear. The V gene's germline CDR1 is SGHRS and CDR2 YFSETQ. The V and J ends lost 1 base and 10 bases respectively, with 12 bases between them. This CDR3 has 14 residues. CDR3 in DNA: TGCGCCAGCAGCTTGCCCAGCTTTGGGTCACCCCTCCACTTT. It yields the protein CASSLPSFGSPLHF.

This clonotype was detected ten times or more. The J gene is TRBJ2-1, the V gene TRBV5-1; D perhaps matches TRBD2 (6 bases). This CDR3 comprises 14 residues. The germline V and J ends were trimmed by 0 bases and 7 bases, with 11 bases remaining between them. CDR1 SGHRS and CDR2 YFSETQ come from the germline V gene. The CDR3, as DNA: TGCGCCAGCAGCTTGGGAACCGGGGGTAATGAGCAGTTCTTC. This codes for CASSLGTGGNEQFF.

In its sample, this clonotype was seen many times. V gene TRBV3-1 combines with J gene TRBJ1-5; D not certain. Germline loops: CDR1 LGHDT, CDR2 YNNKEL (reference sequence). The V end lost 2 bases, the J end lost 5 bases, and 7 bases lay between the germline ends. This CDR3 contains 13 residues. The CDR3 sequence: CASSQNGDQPQHF. As DNA, the CDR3 is TGTGCCAGCAGCCAAAACGGCGATCAGCCCCAGCATTTT.

The chain recombines TRBV4-3 with TRBJ2-7; D remains unclear. Per germline, CDR1 LGHNA and CDR2 YSLEER. This CDR3 comprises 15 residues. V shed 0 bases and J shed 4 bases, with 13 bases lying between them. For the CDR3, the DNA is TGCGCCAGCAGCCAAGATATCGGCAGAGATTACGAGCAGTACTTC. It encodes CASSQDIGRDYEQYF.

The chain carries TRBV20-1 and TRBJ2-7; 7 bases agree with TRBD2. Germline V gene lookup returns CDR1 DFQATT and CDR2 SNEGSKA (reference sequence). The CDR3 contains 12 residues. J lost 4 bases, V lost 0 bases, and 0 bases had no gene match. CDR3: CSAREREYEQYF. The DNA of the CDR3 is TGCAGTGCTAGAGAGCGGGAGTACGAGCAGTACTTC.

This clonotype has just one count. The chain combines TRBV11-1 with TRBJ2-1, with D possibly matching TRBD1 (5 bases). CDR1 SGHAT and CDR2 FQDESV come from the germline V gene (reference sequence). The CDR3 consists of 15 residues. Trimming took off 1 base at V and 4 bases at J, with 11 bases between the two ends. In DNA, the CDR3 is TGTGCCAGCAGCTTAGTTCAGGGCGCGTACAATGAGCAGTTCTTC. This codes for CASSLVQGAYNEQFF.